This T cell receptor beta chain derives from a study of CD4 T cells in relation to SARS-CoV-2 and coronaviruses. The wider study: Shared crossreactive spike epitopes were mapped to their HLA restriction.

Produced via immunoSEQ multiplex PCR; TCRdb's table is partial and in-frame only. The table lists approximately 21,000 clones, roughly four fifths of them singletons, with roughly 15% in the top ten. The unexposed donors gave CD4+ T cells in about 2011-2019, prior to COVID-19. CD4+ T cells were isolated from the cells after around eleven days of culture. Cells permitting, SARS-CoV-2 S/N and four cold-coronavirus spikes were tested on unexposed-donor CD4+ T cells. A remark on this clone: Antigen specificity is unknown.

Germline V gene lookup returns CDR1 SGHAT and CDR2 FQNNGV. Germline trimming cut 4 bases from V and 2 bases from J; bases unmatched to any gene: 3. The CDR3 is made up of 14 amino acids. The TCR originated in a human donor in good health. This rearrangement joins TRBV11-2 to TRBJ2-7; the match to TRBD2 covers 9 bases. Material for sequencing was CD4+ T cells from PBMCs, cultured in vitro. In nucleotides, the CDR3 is TGTGCCAGCAGCTCAACTAGCGGGCCCTACGAGCAGTACTTC. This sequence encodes CASSSTSGPYEQYF.